These 20 T cell receptor beta chains came from one sample sequenced in a study of T-cell reconstitution after alpha-beta-depleted transplantation in children. TCRbeta library preparation incorporated unique molecular identifiers. TCRdb fed the PCR reads into MiXCR, producing one record per CDR3 protein. The sample contains about 250,000 distinct CDR3 sequences, around 25% of which appear only once. The specimen comprised PBMCs, mostly from graft donor cells, sampled 360 days after TCRalphabeta/CD19-depleted stem cell transplant. These receptor sequences come from a female patient between 2 and 15 years old who had a stem cell transplant for congenital amegakaryocytic thrombocytopenia, so the T cells may come from the graft donor.

A few counts support this clonotype. This chain links TRBV4-2 with TRBJ1-1, with D unresolved. This CDR3 spans 14 amino acids. Germline V gene lookup returns CDR1 LGHNA and CDR2 YNFKEQ. V dropped 0 bases and J dropped 5 bases, with 10 bases sitting between them. The DNA of the CDR3 is TGTGCCAGCAGCCAAGAAAGGGAGGTAACTGAAGCTTTCTTT. Its translation is CASSQEREVTEAFF.

This sequence joins TRBV24-1 and TRBJ2-2, with 8 positions matching TRBD1. This CDR3 contains 15 residues. Trimming cost V 3 bases and J 6 bases; bases outside gene matches: 5. Per the germline V gene, CDR1 is KGHDR and CDR2 is SFDVKD. The CDR3 spells CATSDQGAGAGELFF. In nucleotides, the CDR3 is TGTGCCACCAGTGATCAGGGGGCCGGGGCCGGGGAGCTGTTTTTT.

This clonotype has a handful of counts. The chain links TRBV10-3 to TRBJ2-1, with no clear D. Trimming stripped 2 bases from V and 5 bases from J, with 4 bases between. The CDR3 loop spans 12 amino acids. The V gene's germline CDR1 is ENHRY and CDR2 SYGVKD. The CDR3 loop is CAISEINNEQFF. CDR3 nucleotide sequence: TGTGCCATCAGTGAGATTAACAATGAGCAGTTCTTC.

This clonotype was detected ten times or more. The gene calls are TRBV18 and TRBJ2-1; tentatively, D is TRBD2 (8 bases). V was shortened by 3 bases and J by 1 base, with 13 bases between the two germline ends. The CDR3 is 16 amino acids. CDR1 and CDR2 from the germline V gene are KGHSH and LQKENI. The CDR3 sequence: CASSPIAGQSYNEQFF. Here the CDR3 DNA reads TGTGCCAGCTCACCGATAGCGGGACAGTCCTACAATGAGCAGTTCTTC.

This chain links TRBV7-9 with TRBJ2-7; no definite D call. The germline gives CDR1 SEHNR, CDR2 FQNEAQ (reference sequence). This CDR3 region has 13 residues. Trimming pared 10 bases from V and 1 base from J, leaving 14 bases between. CDR3 DNA: TGTGCCACCGGTGGTCAGACGTCCTACGAGCAGTACTTC. Protein product: CATGGQTSYEQYF.

The chain joins TRBV28 to TRBJ2-7; 9 bases fit TRBD1. V lost 6 bases, J lost 4 bases, and 16 bases stayed unmatched. Germline values: CDR1 MDHEN, CDR2 SYDVKM. CDR3 length: 17 amino acids. CDR3 sequence: CASSTAIRDRVNYEQYF. The CDR3 region has the DNA TGTGCCAGCAGCACCGCTATCAGGGACAGGGTGAATTACGAGCAGTACTTC.

This clonotype was found many times. V is TRBV7-2 and J is TRBJ2-3; 9 bases fit TRBD1. J lost 4 bases, V lost 3 bases, and 14 bases had no gene match. The CDR3 contains 18 residues. Germline loops: CDR1 SGHTA, CDR2 FQGNSA. As DNA, the CDR3 is TGTGCCAGCAGCTTGGCTGGGACAGGGAGGATGTTCCCAGATACGCAGTATTTT. Protein product: CASSLAGTGRMFPDTQYF. Together with reference TRBV7-2 and TRBJ2-3, the CDR3 gives the full variable domain: GAGVSQSPSNKVTEKGKDVELRCDPISGHTALYWYRQSLGQGLEFLIYFQGNSAPDKSGLPSDRFSAERTGGSVSTLTIQRTQQEDSAVYLCASSLAGTGRMFPDTQYFGPGTRLTVL.

The gene calls are TRBV7-9 and TRBJ2-3, with D perhaps being TRBD1 or TRBD2 (5 bases each). Germline V CDR1 and CDR2: SEHNR, FQNEAQ (reference sequence). Trimming removed 5 bases from V and 0 bases from J, with 15 bases in between. The CDR3 has 16 residues. The CDR3 reads CASSPPGAESTDTQYF. CDR3 nucleotides: TGTGCCAGCAGCCCGCCCGGGGCGGAAAGCACAGATACGCAGTATTTT.

The chain recombines TRBV3-1 with TRBJ2-7, with D tentatively TRBD1 or TRBD2 (5 bases each). Germline V gene data show CDR1 as LGHDT and CDR2 as YNNKEL (reference sequence). CDR3 length: 14 amino acids. The V end lost 4 bases, the J end lost 3 bases, and 13 bases lay between the germline ends. This CDR3 is CASSLLGENYEQYF. CDR3 nucleotide sequence: TGTGCCAGCAGCCTGCTGGGGGAGAACTACGAGCAGTACTTC.

The rearrangement links TRBV7-2 to TRBJ2-7; the D gene is possibly TRBD2 (6 bases). V lost 1 base to trimming and J lost 3 bases, with 16 bases between them. Germline V gene lookup returns CDR1 SGHTA and CDR2 FQGNSA. The CDR3 has 16 residues. CDR3 DNA sequence: TGTGCCAGCAGCTTAGTCCCTCCCCAGGGAGGCTACGAGCAGTACTTC. It encodes CASSLVPPQGGYEQYF.

The V call is TRBV2, the J call TRBJ2-1; D tentatively fits TRBD1 or TRBD2 (5 bases each). Trimming pared 3 bases from V and 7 bases from J, leaving 13 bases between. This CDR3 spans 14 amino acids. Germline CDR1 SNHLY, CDR2 FYNNEI. For the CDR3, the DNA is TGTGCCAGCAGTGATGGGACCCTGGGGAATGAGCAGTTCTTC. This sequence encodes CASSDGTLGNEQFF.

The chain employs TRBV14 and TRBJ2-7, with D perhaps TRBD2 (5 bases). Germline V lookup: CDR1 SGHDN, CDR2 FVKESK. The CDR3 consists of 14 residues. V lost 2 bases, J lost 4 bases, and 12 bases lay in between. CDR3: CASSQRGFRYEQYF. The CDR3 coding sequence is TGTGCCAGCAGCCAACGGGGATTCCGATACGAGCAGTACTTC.

A single count supports this clonotype. V gene TRBV18 combines with J gene TRBJ2-3, with D hard to call. Germline CDR1 reads KGHSH; CDR2 reads LQKENI. V lost 2 bases to trimming and J lost 2 bases, with 14 bases between them. This CDR3 spans 16 amino acids. The CDR3 loop is CASSPLIRLSTDTQYF. The CDR3 DNA reads as TGTGCCAGCTCACCATTAATTAGGCTCTCCACAGATACGCAGTATTTT.

The chain has TRBV4-3 and TRBJ2-5, with 12 nucleotides matching TRBD2. The V gene end was trimmed by 2 bases and the J gene end by 7 bases; junction bases not matched to a gene: 8. The V gene's germline CDR1 is LGHNA and CDR2 YSLEER. This CDR3 region has 16 residues. The CDR3 spells CASSQLLAGGGWTQYF. The CDR3 DNA follows: TGCGCCAGCAGCCAATTACTAGCGGGAGGCGGTTGGACCCAGTACTTC.

This clonotype was recorded at least ten times. The chain carries TRBV29-1 and TRBJ2-2; D not resolved. In germline, CDR1 is SQVTM, CDR2 ANQGSEA. Trimming cost V 6 bases and J 6 bases, with 11 bases left between them. The CDR3 is made up of 12 amino acids. In nucleotides, the CDR3 is TGCAGCGTCGGATTTGTAGCCGGGGAGCTGTTTTTT. As protein: CSVGFVAGELFF.

The chain joins TRBV7-9 to TRBJ2-7; possibly TRBD1 or TRBD2 for D (5 bases each). Between the trimmed V and J ends, which lost 1 base and 0 bases, there was a span of 10 bases. This CDR3 contains 15 residues. In germline, CDR1 is SEHNR, CDR2 FQNEAQ (reference sequence). The CDR3 is CASSLVGRSSYEQYF. DNA for the CDR3: TGTGCCAGCAGCTTAGTGGGACGGAGCTCCTACGAGCAGTACTTC.

This sequence joins TRBV6-6 and TRBJ2-5; D remains unclear. Between the trimmed V and J ends, which lost 4 bases and 5 bases, there was a span of 11 bases. Germline-derived CDR1 and CDR2 are MNHNY and SVGAGI (reference sequence). This CDR3 contains 13 residues. Written as DNA, the CDR3 is TGTGCCAGCAGTTTGAGTTCGTTGGAGACCCAGTACTTC. This encodes CASSLSSLETQYF.

This clonotype has more than one count but fewer than ten. This chain joins TRBV11-1 and TRBJ2-5, with D possibly being TRBD1 (7 bases). The germline V and J ends were trimmed by 0 bases and 3 bases, with 32 bases remaining between them. The V gene's germline CDR1 is SGHAT and CDR2 FQDESV (reference sequence). This CDR3 comprises 22 residues. This CDR3 is CASSLARLVIGTRGQEEETQYF. Written as DNA, the CDR3 is TGTGCCAGCAGCTTAGCGCGTCTTGTTATAGGGACTCGAGGACAGGAAGAAGAGACCCAGTACTTC.

The V and J genes are TRBV20-1 and TRBJ2-5, with D possibly being TRBD1 (6 bases). The length of the CDR3 is 12 residues. The V and J ends lost 4 bases and 5 bases respectively, with 11 bases between them. Germline CDR1 and CDR2: DFQATT and SNEGSKA (reference sequence). The CDR3 DNA is TGCAGTGCTACAGGGGAATTGGAGACCCAGTACTTC. Its translation: CSATGELETQYF.

There are a few counts of this clonotype. The J gene is TRBJ1-4, the V gene TRBV5-1; TRBD1 matches at 8 bases. The germline CDR1 and CDR2 sequences are SGHRS and YFSETQ. The CDR3 extends over 15 amino acids. The V gene end was trimmed by 4 bases and the J gene end by 6 bases; junction bases not matched to a gene: 8. This CDR3 is CASSTGQGVYEKLFF. DNA of the CDR3: TGCGCCAGCAGCACCGGACAGGGTGTATATGAAAAACTGTTTTTT.